A selection of T cell receptor beta chains follows, all from one sample in a study of cytomegalovirus exposure and HLA in healthy donors. The method was immunoSEQ multiplex PCR; TCRdb's version includes in-frame clones alone and lacks a portion of them. The profile shows roughly 56,000 clones, about 94% of them singletons. The sequenced sample consisted of PBMCs. The receptors originated from a man aged 18 to 29 in good health and CMV-seronegative. The CDR3 runs from the conserved cysteine through the conserved F or W.

>13|TRBV6-5|TRBJ1-5
CASSYSTNQPQHF
>15|TRBV30|TRBJ2-3
CAWSPGGSRTDTQYF
>11|TRBV27|TRBJ1-3
CASSNGNTIYF
>14|TRBV10-3|TRBJ2-2
CAISDFGGTGELFF
>14|TRBV7-2|TRBJ2-5
CASSLVPVAETQYF
>13|TRBV7-7|TRBJ2-1
CASSPRSQGPQFF
>11|TRBV10-3|TRBJ2-1
CAIGSGTEQFF
>14|TRBV5-6|TRBJ2-7
CASSPGDRKGEQYF
>17|TRBV19|TRBJ2-2
CASHLPGEGIRAGELFF
>15|TRBV2|TRBJ1-1
CASTRTGGANTEAFF
>15|TRBV5-5|TRBJ1-5
CASSLIHFSNQPQHF
>15|TRBV4-2|TRBJ2-3
CASSQATSGGNTQYF